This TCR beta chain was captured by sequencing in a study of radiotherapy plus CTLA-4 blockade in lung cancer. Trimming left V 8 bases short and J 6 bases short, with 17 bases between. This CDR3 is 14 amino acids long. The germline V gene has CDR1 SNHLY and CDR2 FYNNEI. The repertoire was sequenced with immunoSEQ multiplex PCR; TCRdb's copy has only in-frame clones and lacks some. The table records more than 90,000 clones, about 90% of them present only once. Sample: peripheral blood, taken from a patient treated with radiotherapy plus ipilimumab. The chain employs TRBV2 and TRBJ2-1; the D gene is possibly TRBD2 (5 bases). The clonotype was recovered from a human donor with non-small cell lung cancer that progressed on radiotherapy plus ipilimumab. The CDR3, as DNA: TGTGCCAGCGCGACCCAAACTAGTTCCAATGAGCAGTTCTTC. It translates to CASATQTSSNEQFF.